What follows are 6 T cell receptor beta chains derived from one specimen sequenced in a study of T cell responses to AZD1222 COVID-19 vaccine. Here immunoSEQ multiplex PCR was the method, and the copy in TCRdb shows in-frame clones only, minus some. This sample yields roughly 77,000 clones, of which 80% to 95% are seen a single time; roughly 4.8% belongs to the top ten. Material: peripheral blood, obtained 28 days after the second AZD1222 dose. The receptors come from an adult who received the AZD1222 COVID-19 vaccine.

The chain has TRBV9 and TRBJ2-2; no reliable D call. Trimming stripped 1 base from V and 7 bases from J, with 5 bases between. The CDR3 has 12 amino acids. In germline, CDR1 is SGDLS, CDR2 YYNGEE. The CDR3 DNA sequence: TGTGCCAGCAGCGTATATAGCGGGGAGCTGTTTTTT. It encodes CASSVYSGELFF.

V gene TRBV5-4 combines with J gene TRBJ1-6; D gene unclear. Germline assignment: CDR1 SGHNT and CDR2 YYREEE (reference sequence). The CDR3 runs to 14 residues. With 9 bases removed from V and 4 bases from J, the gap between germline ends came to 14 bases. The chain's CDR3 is CATASASYNSPLHF. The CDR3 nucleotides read TGTGCCACCGCGTCGGCCTCTTATAATTCACCCCTCCACTTT.

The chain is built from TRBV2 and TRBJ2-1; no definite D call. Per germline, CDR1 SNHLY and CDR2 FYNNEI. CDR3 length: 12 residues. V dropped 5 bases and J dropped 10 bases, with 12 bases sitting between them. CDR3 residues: CASSTDSTEQFF. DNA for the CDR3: TGTGCCAGCAGTACCGACTCAACCGAGCAGTTCTTC. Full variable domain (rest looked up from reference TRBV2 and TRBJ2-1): EPEVTQTPSHQVTQMGQEVILRCVPISNHLYFYWYRQILGQKVEFLVSFYNNEISEKSEIFDDQFSVERPDGSNFTLKIRSTKLEDSAMYFCASSTDSTEQFFGPGTRLTVL.

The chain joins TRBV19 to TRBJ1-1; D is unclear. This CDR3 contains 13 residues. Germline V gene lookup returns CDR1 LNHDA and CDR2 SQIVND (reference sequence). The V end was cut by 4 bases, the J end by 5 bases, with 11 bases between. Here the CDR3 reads CASSTAMGTEAFF. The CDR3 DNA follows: TGTGCCAGTAGTACAGCTATGGGGACTGAAGCTTTCTTT.

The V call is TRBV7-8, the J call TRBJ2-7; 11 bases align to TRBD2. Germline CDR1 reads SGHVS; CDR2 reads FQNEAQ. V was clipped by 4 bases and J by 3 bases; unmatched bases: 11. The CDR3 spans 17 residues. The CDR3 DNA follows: TGTGCCAGCAGCTCCGGACTAGCGGGCGGTAAAAACTACGAGCAGTACTTC. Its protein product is CASSSGLAGGKNYEQYF.

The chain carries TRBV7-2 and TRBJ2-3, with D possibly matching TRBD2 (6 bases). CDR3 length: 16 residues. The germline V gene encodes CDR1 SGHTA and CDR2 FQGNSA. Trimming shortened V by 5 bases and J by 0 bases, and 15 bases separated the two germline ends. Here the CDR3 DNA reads TGTGCCAGCAGCAGAACCGGGACTCAAAGCACAGATACGCAGTATTTT. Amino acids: CASSRTGTQSTDTQYF.